The sequence of this T cell receptor beta chain was determined in a study of cytomegalovirus exposure and HLA in healthy donors. Study as a whole: The 550 to 800 first-cohort repertoires and the 120 or so validation repertoires shared the same platform, a later analysis reported. Findings of the study overall: Subsequent analysis revealed that first-cohort TCR clusters tended to co-occur in the roughly 120 validation repertoires. Whilst most TCR sequences proved rare, a subset of public TCRs occurred across many donors.

The donors were in the roughly 130-subject validation cohort; that cohort was separate from the roughly 660-subject first cohort. TCRdb's table, derived via immunoSEQ multiplex PCR, lists solely in-frame clones and lacks some. This sample carries more than 200,000 clones, about 88% of them seen once, and the ten largest clones take about 12%. Turning to this clone: Its matching antigen is unknown.

V dropped 4 bases and J dropped 6 bases, with 17 bases sitting between them. Germline CDR1 reads MGHRA; CDR2 reads YSYEKL. The CDR3 has 15 amino acids. The receptor was derived from a man aged 18 to 29 in good health and CMV-seropositive. Sequencing input: PBMCs. This chain links TRBV4-1 with TRBJ2-3; possibly TRBD1 for D (5 bases). The CDR3 sequence: CASSPDTTPRDTQYF. CDR3 in DNA: TGCGCCAGCAGCCCGGACACCACTCCACGCGATACGCAGTATTTT.